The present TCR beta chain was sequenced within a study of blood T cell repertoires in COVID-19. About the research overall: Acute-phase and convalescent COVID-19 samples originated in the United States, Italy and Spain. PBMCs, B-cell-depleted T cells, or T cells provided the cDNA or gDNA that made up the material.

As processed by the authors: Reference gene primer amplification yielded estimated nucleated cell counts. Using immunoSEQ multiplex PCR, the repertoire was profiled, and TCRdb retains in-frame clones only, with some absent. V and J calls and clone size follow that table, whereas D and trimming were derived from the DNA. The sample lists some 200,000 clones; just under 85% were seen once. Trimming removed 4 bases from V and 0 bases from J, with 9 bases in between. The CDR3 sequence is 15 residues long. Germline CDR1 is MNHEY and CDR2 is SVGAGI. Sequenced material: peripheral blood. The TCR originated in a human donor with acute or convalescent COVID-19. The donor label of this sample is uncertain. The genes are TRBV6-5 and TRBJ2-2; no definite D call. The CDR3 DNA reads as TGTGCCAGCAGTTCCCAGAACGCGAACACCGGGGAGCTGTTTTTT. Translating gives CASSSQNANTGELFF.